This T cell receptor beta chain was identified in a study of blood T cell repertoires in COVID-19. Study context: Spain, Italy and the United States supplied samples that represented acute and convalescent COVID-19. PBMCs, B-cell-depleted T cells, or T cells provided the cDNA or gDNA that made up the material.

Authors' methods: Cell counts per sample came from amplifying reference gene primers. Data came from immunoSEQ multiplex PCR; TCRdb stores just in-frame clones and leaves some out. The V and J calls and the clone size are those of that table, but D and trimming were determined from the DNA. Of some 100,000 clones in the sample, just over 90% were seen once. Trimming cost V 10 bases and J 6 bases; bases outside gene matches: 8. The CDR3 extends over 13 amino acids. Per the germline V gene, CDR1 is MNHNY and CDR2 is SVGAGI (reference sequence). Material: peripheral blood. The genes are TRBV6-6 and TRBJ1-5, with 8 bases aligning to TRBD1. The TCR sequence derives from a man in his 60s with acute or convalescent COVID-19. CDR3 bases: TGTGCCACCGACAGGGGTTTTGTTCAGCCCCAGCATTTT. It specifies CATDRGFVQPQHF.